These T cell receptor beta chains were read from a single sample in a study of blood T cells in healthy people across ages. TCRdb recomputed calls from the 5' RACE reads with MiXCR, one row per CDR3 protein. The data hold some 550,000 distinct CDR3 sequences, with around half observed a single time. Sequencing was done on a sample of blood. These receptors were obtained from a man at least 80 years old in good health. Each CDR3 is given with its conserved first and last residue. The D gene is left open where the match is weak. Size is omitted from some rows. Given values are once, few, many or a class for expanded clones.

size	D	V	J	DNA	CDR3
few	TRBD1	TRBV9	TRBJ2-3	TGTGCCAGCAGCGCAGGACAGGGTCTCGGTACAGATACGCAGTATTTT	CASSAGQGLGTDTQYF
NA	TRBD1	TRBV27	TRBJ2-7	TGTGCCAGCAGTCCAAGGACAGGGGGCAGTGCCGCGCTAGCGGGGCTCTACGAGCAGTACTTC	CASSPRTGGSAALAGLYEQYF
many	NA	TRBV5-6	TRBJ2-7	TGTGCCAGCAGCTTGGACGGCTACGAGCAGTACTTC	CASSLDGYEQYF
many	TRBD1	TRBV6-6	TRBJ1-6	TGTGCCAGCGACAGGGGAAATTCACCCCTCCACTTT	CASDRGNSPLHF
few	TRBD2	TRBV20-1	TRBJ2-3	TGCAGTGCCAGTATAGCGGGACCAGATACGCAGTATTTT	CSASIAGPDTQYF
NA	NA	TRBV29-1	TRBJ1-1	TGCAGCGTTGACAATTCAGGGGCCCGTGAAGCTTTCTTT	CSVDNSGAREAFF
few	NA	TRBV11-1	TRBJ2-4	TGTGCCAGCAGCCCGACGGGGGTGAACATTCAGTACTTC	CASSPTGVNIQYF
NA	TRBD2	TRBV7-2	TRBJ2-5	TGTGCCAGCAGCGGGGCTAGCGGACAAGAGACCCAGTACTTC	CASSGASGQETQYF
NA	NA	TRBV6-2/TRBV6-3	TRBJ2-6	TGTGCCAGCAGTACCGATGGGGCGTTGGGTGGGGCCAACGTCCTGACTTTC	CASSTDGALGGANVLTF
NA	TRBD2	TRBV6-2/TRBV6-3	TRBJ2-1	TGTGCCAGCAGAATGACCGGGACTAGCTCCTACAATGAGCAGTTCTTC	CASRMTGTSSYNEQFF
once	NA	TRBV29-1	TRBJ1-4	TGCAGCGTTCGTCTGGTGGGCGAAGAACTGTTTTTT	CSVRLVGEELFF
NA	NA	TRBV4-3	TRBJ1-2	TGCGCCAGCAGCCTCTCTTGGGCGGACTATGGCTACACCTTC	CASSLSWADYGYTF
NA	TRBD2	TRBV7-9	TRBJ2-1	TGTGCCAGCAGCTTAACGGCCCTTGGGCGGGGGGGGACCTACAATGAGCAGTTCTTC	CASSLTALGRGGTYNEQFF
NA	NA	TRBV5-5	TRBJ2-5	TGTGCCAGCAGCCGGGGAGTGGTCGAAGAGACCCAGTACTTC	CASSRGVVEETQYF
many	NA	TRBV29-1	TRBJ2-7	TGCAGCGTTGGGAGGGGCCAGTACGAGCAGTACTTC	CSVGRGQYEQYF
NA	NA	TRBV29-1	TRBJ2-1	TGCAGCGTGGACTACGTCCCGGAGTTCAATGAGCAGTTCTTC	CSVDYVPEFNEQFF
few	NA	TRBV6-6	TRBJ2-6	TGTGCCAGCAGTTACGCCGGGTCTGGGGCCAACGTCCTGACTTTC	CASSYAGSGANVLTF
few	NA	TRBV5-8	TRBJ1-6	TGTGCCAGCAGCGTTCGATCTTCACCCCTCCACTTT	CASSVRSSPLHF
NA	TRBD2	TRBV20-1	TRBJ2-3	TGCAGTGCTAGAGATGTCGGGCGGGGGGGCTCAGATACGCAGTATTTT	CSARDVGRGGSDTQYF
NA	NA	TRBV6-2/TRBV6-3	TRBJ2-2	TGTGCCAGCAGTTACTCGTACCCAAAGAGAGCGAACACCGGGGAGCTGTTTTTT	CASSYSYPKRANTGELFF
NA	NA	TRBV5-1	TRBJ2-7	TGCGCCAGCAGAGGGGAGTTATTTTCCTACGAGCAGTACTTC	CASRGELFSYEQYF
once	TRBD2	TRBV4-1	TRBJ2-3	TGCGCCAGCAGGGCTAGCGGGGGGGCCGAGGATACGCAGTATTTT	CASRASGGAEDTQYF
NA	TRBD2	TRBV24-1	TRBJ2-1	TGTGCCACCAGTGCCCGGGGGGGCCGCGATGAGCAGTTCTTC	CATSARGGRDEQFF
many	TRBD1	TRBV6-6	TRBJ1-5	TGTGCCAGCAGTTTAGGGGACAGGGGGCGGGATCAGCCCCAGCATTTT	CASSLGDRGRDQPQHF
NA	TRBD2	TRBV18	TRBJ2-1	TGTGCCAGCTCACGGGCTAGCGGGGGGGAAGATGAGCAGTTCTTC	CASSRASGGEDEQFF
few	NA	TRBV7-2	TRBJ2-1	TGTGCCAGCAGCTTAGCGGATAGCTCCTACAATGAGCAGTTCTTC	CASSLADSSYNEQFF
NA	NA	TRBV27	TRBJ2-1	TGTGCCAGGCCTAGGGGAAACAATGAGCAGTTCTTC	CARPRGNNEQFF
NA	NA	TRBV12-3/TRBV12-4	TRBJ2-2	TGTGCCAGCACCCTCACCGGTGCGGGGGAGCTGTTTTTT	CASTLTGAGELFF